Listed here are 3 T cell receptor beta chains from one sample, sequenced in a study of T cells of healthy individuals. TCRdb processed the 5' RACE reads anew with MiXCR; each CDR3 protein has one entry. This table has approximately 58,000 distinct CDR3 sequences, about 15% appearing once. Receptors originate from a human donor in good health.

This chain connects TRBV2 to TRBJ1-1; D call uncertain. V lost 0 bases and J lost 4, with 6 bases in between. CDR3 length equals 13 residues. In germline, CDR1 is SNHLY, CDR2 FYNNEI. Written as DNA, the CDR3 is TGTGCCAGCAGTGAAGCGTTTACCACTGAAGCTTTCTTT. Translation gives CASSEAFTTEAFF.

This clonotype was observed a handful of times. The V gene is TRBV7-2, the J gene TRBJ2-7, with TRBD2 matching 7 bases. CDR1 is SGHTA and CDR2 is FQGNSA in the germline V gene. Germline trimming cut 5 bases from V and 5 bases from J; bases unmatched to any gene: 6. This CDR3 spans 13 amino acids. This CDR3 is CASSPPRGDEQYF. CDR3 bases: TGTGCCAGCAGCCCCCCTCGGGGGGACGAGCAGTACTTC.

The CDR3 loop is CASRDTSGGQETQYF. The CDR3 DNA reads as TGCGCCAGCAGAGATACTAGCGGGGGGCAAGAGACCCAGTACTTC. The chain has TRBV4-1 and TRBJ2-5, with TRBD2 identical over 12 bases. The germline V gene encodes CDR1 MGHRA and CDR2 YSYEKL. The V gene end was trimmed by 6 bases and the J gene end by 2 bases; junction bases not matched to a gene: 4. The CDR3 runs 15 residues.